This T cell receptor beta chain was identified in a study of control samples from healthy donors and cancer patients. Germline CDR1 reads MNHEY; CDR2 reads SVGEGT. This CDR3 spans 14 amino acids. The V end lost 4 bases, the J end lost 8 bases, and 18 bases lay between the germline ends. Repertoires were generated with immunoSEQ multiplex PCR, while TCRdb's copy carries only in-frame clones and drops some. The data contain around 84,000 clones, 91% of them singletons. The specimen sequenced was blood. The chain uses TRBV6-2 or TRBV6-3 and TRBJ2-7, with D perhaps given as TRBD1 or TRBD2 (5 bases each). The sequence derives from a man aged 25-40 years in good health. The CDR3, as DNA: TGTGCCAGCAGTTTGGCCGGGACGGCCATCAAGCAGTACTTC. Translating gives CASSLAGTAIKQYF.